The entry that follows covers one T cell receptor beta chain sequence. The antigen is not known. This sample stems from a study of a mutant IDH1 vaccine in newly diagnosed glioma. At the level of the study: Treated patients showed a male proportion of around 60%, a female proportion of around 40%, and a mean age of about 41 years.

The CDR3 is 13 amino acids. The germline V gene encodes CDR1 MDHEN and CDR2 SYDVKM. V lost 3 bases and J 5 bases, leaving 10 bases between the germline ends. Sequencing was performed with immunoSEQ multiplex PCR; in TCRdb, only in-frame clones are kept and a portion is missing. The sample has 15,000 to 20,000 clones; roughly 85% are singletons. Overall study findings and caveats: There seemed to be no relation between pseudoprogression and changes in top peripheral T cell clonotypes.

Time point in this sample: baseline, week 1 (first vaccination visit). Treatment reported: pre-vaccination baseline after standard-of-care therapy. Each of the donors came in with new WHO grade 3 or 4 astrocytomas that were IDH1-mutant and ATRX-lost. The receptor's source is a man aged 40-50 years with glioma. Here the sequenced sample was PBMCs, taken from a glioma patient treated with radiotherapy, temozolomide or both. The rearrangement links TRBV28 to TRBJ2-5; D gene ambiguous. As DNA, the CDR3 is TGTGCCAGCAGTTTCTCCTCAATGGAGACCCAGTACTTC. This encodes CASSFSSMETQYF.